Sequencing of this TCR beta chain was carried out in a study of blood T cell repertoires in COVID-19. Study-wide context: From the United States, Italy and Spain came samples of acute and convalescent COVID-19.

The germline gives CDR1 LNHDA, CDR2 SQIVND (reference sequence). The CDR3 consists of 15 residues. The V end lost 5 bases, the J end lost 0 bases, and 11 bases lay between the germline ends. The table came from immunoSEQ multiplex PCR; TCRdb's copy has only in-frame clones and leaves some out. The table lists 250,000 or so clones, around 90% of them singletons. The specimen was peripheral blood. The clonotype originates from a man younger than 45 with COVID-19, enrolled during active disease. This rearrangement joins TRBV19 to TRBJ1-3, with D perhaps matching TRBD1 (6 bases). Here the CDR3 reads CASSPGHSSGNTIYF. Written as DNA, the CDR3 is TGTGCCAGTAGTCCGGGACATAGCTCTGGAAACACCATATATTTT.